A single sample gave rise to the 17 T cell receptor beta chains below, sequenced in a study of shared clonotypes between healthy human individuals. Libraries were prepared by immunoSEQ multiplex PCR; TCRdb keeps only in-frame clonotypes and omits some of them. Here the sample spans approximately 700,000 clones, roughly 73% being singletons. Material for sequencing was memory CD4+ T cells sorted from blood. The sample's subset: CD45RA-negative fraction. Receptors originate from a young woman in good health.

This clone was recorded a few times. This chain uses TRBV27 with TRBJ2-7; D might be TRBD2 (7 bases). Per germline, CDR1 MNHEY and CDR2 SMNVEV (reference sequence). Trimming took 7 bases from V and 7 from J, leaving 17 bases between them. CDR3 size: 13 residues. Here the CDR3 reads CASTGGLPREQYF. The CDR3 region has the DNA TGTGCCAGCACCGGGGGGCTCCCCCGAGAGCAGTACTTC.

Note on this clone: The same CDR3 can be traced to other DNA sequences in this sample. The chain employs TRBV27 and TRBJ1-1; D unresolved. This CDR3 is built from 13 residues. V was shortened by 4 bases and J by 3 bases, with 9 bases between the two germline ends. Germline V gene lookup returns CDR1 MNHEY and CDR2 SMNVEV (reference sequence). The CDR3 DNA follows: TGTGCCAGCAGTTCCCCCCCGGACACTGAAGCTTTCTTT. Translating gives CASSSPPDTEAFF.

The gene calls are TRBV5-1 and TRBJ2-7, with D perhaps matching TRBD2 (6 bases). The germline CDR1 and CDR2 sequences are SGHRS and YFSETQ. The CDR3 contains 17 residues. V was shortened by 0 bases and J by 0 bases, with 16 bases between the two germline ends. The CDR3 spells CASSLVTPGEPSYEQYF. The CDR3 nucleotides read TGCGCCAGCAGCTTGGTTACTCCGGGAGAGCCCTCCTACGAGCAGTACTTC.

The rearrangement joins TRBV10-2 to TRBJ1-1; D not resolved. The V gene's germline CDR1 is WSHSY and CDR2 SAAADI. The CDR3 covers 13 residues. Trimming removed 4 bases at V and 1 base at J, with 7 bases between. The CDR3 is CASSGTRNTEAFF. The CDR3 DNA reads TGCGCCAGCAGTGGGACGCGGAACACTGAAGCTTTCTTT.

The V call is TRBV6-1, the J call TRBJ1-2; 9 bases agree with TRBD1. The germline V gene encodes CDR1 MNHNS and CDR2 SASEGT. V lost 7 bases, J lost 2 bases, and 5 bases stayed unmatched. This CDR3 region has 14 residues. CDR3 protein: CASNTGTGNYGYTF. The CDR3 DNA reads TGTGCCAGCAACACCGGGACAGGGAACTATGGCTACACCTTC.

The CDR3 sequence: CASSPRRSGGFVDTQYF. CDR3 nucleotides: TGTGCCAGCTCACCACGGAGAAGCGGGGGATTTGTAGATACGCAGTATTTT. The chain recombines TRBV18 with TRBJ2-3; 8 nucleotides line up with TRBD2. The CDR3 is made up of 17 amino acids. The V gene's germline CDR1 is KGHSH and CDR2 LQKENI. V lost 1 base, J lost 5 bases, and 11 bases stayed unmatched. Supplemented by reference TRBV18 and TRBJ2-3, the full variable domain reads NAGVMQNPRHLVRRRGQEARLRCSPMKGHSHVYWYRQLPEEGLKFMVYLQKENIIDESGMPKERFSAEFPKEGPSILRIQQVVRGDSAAYFCASSPRRSGGFVDTQYFGPGTRLTVL.

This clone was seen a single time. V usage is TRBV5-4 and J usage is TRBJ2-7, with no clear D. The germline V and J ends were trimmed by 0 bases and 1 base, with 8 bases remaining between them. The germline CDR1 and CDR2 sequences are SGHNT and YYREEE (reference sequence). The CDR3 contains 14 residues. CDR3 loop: CASSLAPDSYEQYF. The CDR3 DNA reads TGTGCCAGCAGCTTGGCCCCAGATTCCTACGAGCAGTACTTC.

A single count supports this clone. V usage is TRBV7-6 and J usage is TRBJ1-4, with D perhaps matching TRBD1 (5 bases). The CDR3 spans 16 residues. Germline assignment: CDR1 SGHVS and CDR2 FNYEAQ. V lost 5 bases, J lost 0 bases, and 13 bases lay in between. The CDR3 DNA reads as TGTGCCAGCAGCCGCCGGGGCAGTGCAACTAATGAAAAACTGTTTTTT. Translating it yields CASSRRGSATNEKLFF.

CDR3 in amino acids: CASSDSNFYGYTF. CDR3 bases: TGTGCCAGCAGTGACAGTAACTTCTATGGCTACACCTTC. V is TRBV25-1 and J is TRBJ1-2, with D unresolved. The CDR3 is 13 amino acids. Trimming stripped 3 bases from V and 4 bases from J, with 9 bases between. Per the germline V gene, CDR1 is MGHDK and CDR2 is SYGVNS.

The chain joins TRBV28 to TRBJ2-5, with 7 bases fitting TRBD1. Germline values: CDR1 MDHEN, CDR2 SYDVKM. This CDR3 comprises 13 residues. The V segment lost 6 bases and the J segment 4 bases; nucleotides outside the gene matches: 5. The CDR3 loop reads CASRTGWGETQYF. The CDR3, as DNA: TGTGCCAGCAGGACAGGGTGGGGAGAGACCCAGTACTTC.

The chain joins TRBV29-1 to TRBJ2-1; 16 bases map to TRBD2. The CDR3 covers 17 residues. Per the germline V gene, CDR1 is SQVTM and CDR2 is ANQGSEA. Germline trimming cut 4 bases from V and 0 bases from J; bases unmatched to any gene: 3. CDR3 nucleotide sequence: TGCAGCGTTGTGGGACTAGCGGGAGGGAGCTCCTACAATGAGCAGTTCTTC. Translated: CSVVGLAGGSSYNEQFF.

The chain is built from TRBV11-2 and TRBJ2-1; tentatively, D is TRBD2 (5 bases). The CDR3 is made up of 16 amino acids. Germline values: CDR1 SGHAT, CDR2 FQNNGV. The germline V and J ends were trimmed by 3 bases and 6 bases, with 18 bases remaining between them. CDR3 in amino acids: CASSFQLDSWVNEQFF. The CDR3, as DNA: TGTGCCAGCAGCTTTCAATTGGACTCGTGGGTCAATGAGCAGTTCTTC.

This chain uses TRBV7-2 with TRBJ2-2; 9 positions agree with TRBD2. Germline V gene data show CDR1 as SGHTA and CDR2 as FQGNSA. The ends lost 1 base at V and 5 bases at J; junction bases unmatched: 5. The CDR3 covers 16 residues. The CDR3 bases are TGTGCCAGCAGCTTAGTAGCGGGAGAATGGACCGGGGAGCTGTTTTTT. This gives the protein CASSLVAGEWTGELFF.

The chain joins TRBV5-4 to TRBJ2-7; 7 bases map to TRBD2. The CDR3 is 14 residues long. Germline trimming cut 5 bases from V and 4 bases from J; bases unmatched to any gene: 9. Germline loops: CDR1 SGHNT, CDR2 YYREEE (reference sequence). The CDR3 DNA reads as TGTGCCAGCAGTTCGTCTAGGGAGGGGTACGAGCAGTACTTC. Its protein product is CASSSSREGYEQYF. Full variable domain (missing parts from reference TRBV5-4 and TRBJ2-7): ETGVTQSPTHLIKTRGQQVTLRCSSQSGHNTVSWYQQALGQGPQFIFQYYREEENGRGNFPPRFSGLQFPNYSSELNVNALELDDSALYLCASSSSREGYEQYFGPGTRLTVT.

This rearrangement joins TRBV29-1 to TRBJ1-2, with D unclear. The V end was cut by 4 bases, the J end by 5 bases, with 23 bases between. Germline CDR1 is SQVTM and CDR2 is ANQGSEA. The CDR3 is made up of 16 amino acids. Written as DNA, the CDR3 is TGCAGCGTTGTTGACGGGGTATCCCCACCGAATTATGGCTACACCTTC. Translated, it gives CSVVDGVSPPNYGYTF. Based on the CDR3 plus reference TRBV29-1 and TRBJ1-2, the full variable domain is SAVISQKPSRDICQRGTSLTIQCQVDSQVTMMFWYRQQPGQSLTLIATANQGSEATYESGFVIDKFPISRPNLTFSTLTVSNMSPEDSSIYLCSVVDGVSPPNYGYTFGSGTRLTVV.

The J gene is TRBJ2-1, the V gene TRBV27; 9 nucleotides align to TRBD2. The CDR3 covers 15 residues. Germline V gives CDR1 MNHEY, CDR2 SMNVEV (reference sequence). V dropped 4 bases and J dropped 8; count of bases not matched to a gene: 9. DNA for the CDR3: TGTGCCAGCAGTTCGCCGGGACTAGCTTTCTATGAGCAGTTCTTC. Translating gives CASSSPGLAFYEQFF.

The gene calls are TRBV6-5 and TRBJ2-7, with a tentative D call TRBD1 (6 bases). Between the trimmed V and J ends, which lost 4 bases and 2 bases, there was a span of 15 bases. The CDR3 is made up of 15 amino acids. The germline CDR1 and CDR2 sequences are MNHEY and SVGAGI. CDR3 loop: CASSSEARGTYEQYF. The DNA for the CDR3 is TGTGCCAGCAGTTCCGAAGCCAGGGGAACCTACGAGCAGTACTTC.